A few counts support the clone carrying this T cell receptor beta chain. Produced via immunoSEQ multiplex PCR; TCRdb's table is partial and in-frame only. Of about 170,000 clones in the sample, about 85% were seen once. This sample is drawn from a study of blood T cell repertoires in COVID-19. About the study: Sources were T cells, B-cell-depleted T cells, or PBMCs; the material itself was cDNA or gDNA.

Trimming stripped 0 bases from V and 4 bases from J, with 10 bases between. CDR3 size: 15 residues. Germline CDR1 is LGHNA and CDR2 is YSLEER. The clonotype comes from an elderly man with COVID-19, enrolled during active disease. The genes are TRBV4-3 and TRBJ1-5, with a weak D call TRBD1 (6 bases). Sequencing input: peripheral blood. This chain's CDR3 is CASSQEGHLNQPQHF. The CDR3 coding sequence is TGCGCCAGCAGCCAAGAGGGACACCTTAATCAGCCCCAGCATTTT.